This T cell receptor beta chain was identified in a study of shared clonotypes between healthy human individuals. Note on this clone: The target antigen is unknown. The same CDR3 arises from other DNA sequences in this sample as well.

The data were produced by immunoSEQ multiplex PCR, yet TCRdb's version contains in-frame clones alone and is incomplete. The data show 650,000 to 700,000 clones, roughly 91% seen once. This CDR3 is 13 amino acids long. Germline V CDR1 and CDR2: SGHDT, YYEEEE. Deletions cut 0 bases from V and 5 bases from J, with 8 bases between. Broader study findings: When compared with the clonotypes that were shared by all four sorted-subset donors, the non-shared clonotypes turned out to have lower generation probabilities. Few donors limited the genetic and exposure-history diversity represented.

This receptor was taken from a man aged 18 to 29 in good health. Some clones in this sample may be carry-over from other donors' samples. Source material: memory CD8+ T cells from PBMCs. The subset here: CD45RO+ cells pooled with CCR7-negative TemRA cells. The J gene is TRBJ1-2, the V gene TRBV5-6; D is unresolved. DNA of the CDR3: TGTGCCAGCAGCTTGGATAGGGTTTATGGCTACACCTTC. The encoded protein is CASSLDRVYGYTF.